What follows are 28 T cell receptor beta chains derived from one specimen sequenced in a study of blood T cell repertoires in COVID-19. Generated by immunoSEQ multiplex PCR, the TCRdb table keeps only in-frame clones and is missing some. The sample carries over 90,000 clones, about nine tenths recorded once. Sample: peripheral blood. These receptors all stem from a man aged 18 to 30 with acute or convalescent COVID-19.

V gene TRBV5-5 combines with J gene TRBJ1-3, with a tentative D call TRBD1 (6 bases). V was clipped by 0 bases and J by 1 base, with 11 bases between them. The germline V gene has CDR1 SGHKS and CDR2 YYEKEE (reference sequence). This CDR3 comprises 16 residues. CDR3 nucleotide sequence: TGTGCCAGCAGCTTGGGGGACGGGACATCTGGAAACACCATATATTTT. This codes for CASSLGDGTSGNTIYF. The full variable domain, its missing parts supplied by reference TRBV5-5 and TRBJ1-3, is DAGVTQSPTHLIKTRGQQVTLRCSPISGHKSVSWYQQVLGQGPQFIFQYYEKEERGRGNFPDRFSARQFPNYSSELNVNALLLGDSALYLCASSLGDGTSGNTIYFGEGSWLTVV.

The chain uses TRBV3-1 (or the pseudogene TRBV3-2) and TRBJ1-2; 8 bases are shared with TRBD1. The CDR3 covers 16 residues. The germline V gene has CDR1 LGHDT and CDR2 YNNKEL (reference sequence). Trimming cost V 4 bases and J 8 bases; bases outside gene matches: 15. As DNA, the CDR3 is TGTGCCAGCAGCCCTGGACAGGGAACCCCTTTAGGGGGCTACACCTTC. Amino acids: CASSPGQGTPLGGYTF.

The chain joins TRBV7-2 to TRBJ1-1; the D is unclear. This CDR3 has 14 residues. The ends were cut back, 0 bases at V and 6 bases at J, with 11 bases in the middle. Germline CDR1 SGHTA, CDR2 FQGNSA. The CDR3 DNA is TGTGCCAGCAGCTTAGCGTATACGGGATCTGAAGCTTTCTTT. This encodes CASSLAYTGSEAFF. Supplemented by reference TRBV7-2 and TRBJ1-1, the full variable domain reads GAGVSQSPSNKVTEKGKDVELRCDPISGHTALYWYRQSLGQGLEFLIYFQGNSAPDKSGLPSDRFSAERTGGSVSTLTIQRTQQEDSAVYLCASSLAYTGSEAFFGQGTRLTVV.

This chain links TRBV18 with TRBJ1-1; D possibly corresponds to TRBD1 (5 bases). The CDR3 has 13 residues. The V end was cut by 6 bases, the J end by 7 bases, with 15 bases between. CDR1 is KGHSH and CDR2 is LQKENI in the germline V gene. The CDR3 loop is CASSPIGEDEAFF. The CDR3 nucleotides read TGTGCCAGCTCCCCCATAGGGGAGGATGAAGCTTTCTTT.

This chain links TRBV18 with TRBJ1-5; 8 nucleotides match TRBD1. Germline V gives CDR1 KGHSH, CDR2 LQKENI. V dropped 3 bases and J dropped 2; count of bases not matched to a gene: 3. The CDR3 covers 15 residues. The CDR3 nucleotides read TGTGCCAGCTCACCGGACAGGGTCGGCAATCAGCCCCAGCATTTT. It specifies CASSPDRVGNQPQHF.

This chain joins TRBV7-7 and TRBJ2-2, with 9 bases fitting TRBD1. Germline V gene data show CDR1 as SSHAT and CDR2 as FNYEAQ (reference sequence). This CDR3 spans 17 amino acids. The V and J ends lost 5 bases and 2 bases, in that order; junction bases with no gene match: 9. CDR3 sequence reads: CASSPGQGLLNTGELFF. The DNA for the CDR3 is TGTGCCAGCAGCCCGGGACAGGGCTTACTTAACACCGGGGAGCTGTTTTTT.

This chain joins TRBV19 and TRBJ1-6; D not certain. V lost 4 bases and J lost 7, with 5 bases in between. Germline V gene data show CDR1 as LNHDA and CDR2 as SQIVND (reference sequence). This CDR3 comprises 12 residues. This CDR3 reads CASSTRNSPLHF. The CDR3 nucleotides are TGTGCCAGTAGTACCCGGAATTCACCCCTCCACTTT.

In its sample, this clone was seen once. The chain joins TRBV29-1 to TRBJ2-3, with TRBD1 identical over 8 bases. The CDR3 runs to 17 residues. CDR1 SQVTM and CDR2 ANQGSEA come from the germline V gene. The junction had 10 bases not matched to a gene; V was cut back by 1 base and J by 1 base. The CDR3 sequence is CSVEVDRGLIRTDTQYF. The DNA for the CDR3 is TGCAGCGTTGAAGTCGACAGGGGTCTTATCCGCACAGATACGCAGTATTTT.

This clone has just a few counts. This chain joins TRBV28 and TRBJ1-6; D call uncertain. Trimming left V 5 bases short and J 0 bases short, with 8 bases between. In germline, CDR1 is MDHEN, CDR2 SYDVKM. CDR3 length equals 15 residues. The CDR3 nucleotides read TGTGCCAGCAGTAACCCGAGCTCCTATAATTCACCCCTCCACTTT. Translation gives CASSNPSSYNSPLHF.

This rearrangement joins TRBV12-3 or TRBV12-4 to TRBJ1-2; D might be TRBD1 (6 bases). V lost 6 bases to trimming and J lost 5 bases, with 13 bases between them. This CDR3 comprises 13 residues. This CDR3 reads CASSQGLRYGYTF. The CDR3 nucleotides are TGTGCCAGCAGCCAGGGGCTACGGTATGGCTACACCTTC.

V and J are TRBV9 and TRBJ1-2; the D gene is possibly TRBD1 (5 bases). V shed 0 bases and J shed 3 bases, with 15 bases lying between them. The germline V gene encodes CDR1 SGDLS and CDR2 YYNGEE. There are 16 residues in the CDR3. This CDR3 is CASSVEAGEGYYGYTF. The CDR3 DNA reads as TGTGCCAGCAGCGTAGAGGCGGGGGAGGGCTACTATGGCTACACCTTC.

CDR3 bases: TGTGCCCTTCAGGGGGACATTCAGTACTTC. It yields the protein CALQGDIQYF. The chain recombines TRBV2 with TRBJ2-4; 7 bases match TRBD1. V shed 11 bases, J shed 8 bases, and the junction held 3 bases outside the gene matches. The CDR3 has 10 residues. Germline V gene sequence: CDR1 SNHLY, CDR2 FYNNEI. Based on the CDR3 plus reference TRBV2 and TRBJ2-4, the full variable domain is EPEVTQTPSHQVTQMGQEVILRCVPISNHLYFYWYRQILGQKVEFLVSFYNNEISEKSEIFDDQFSVERPDGSNFTLKIRSTKLEDSAMYFCALQGDIQYFGAGTRLSVL.

This clone was observed a handful of times. The rearrangement joins TRBV21-1 to TRBJ2-3; the table's D call, TRBD2, has no DNA check behind it. TRBV21-1 is a pseudogene. The CDR3 consists of 16 residues. CDR3 residues: CASSIGPGLSTDTQYF. In DNA, the CDR3 is TGTGCCAGCAGCATAGGACCGGGACTAAGCACAGATACGCAGTATTTT.

This rearrangement joins TRBV9 to TRBJ2-7; 16 bases align to TRBD2. Germline V gene lookup returns CDR1 SGDLS and CDR2 YYNGEE. Trimming took 0 bases from V and 3 from J; bases not matched to a gene: 9. The length of the CDR3 is 19 residues. In nucleotides, the CDR3 is TGTGCCAGCAGCGTAGGACTGGGACTAGCGGGAGGGCCGGTCTACGAGCAGTACTTC. Translated: CASSVGLGLAGGPVYEQYF.

This sequence joins TRBV25-1 and TRBJ1-1; no definite D call. The ends were cut back, 0 bases at V and 6 bases at J, with 14 bases in the middle. CDR3 length equals 15 residues. Germline V gene sequence: CDR1 MGHDK, CDR2 SYGVNS. Written as DNA, the CDR3 is TGTGCCAGCAGTGAATATCGACATTCGAGCCCTGAAGCTTTCTTT. This codes for CASSEYRHSSPEAFF.

The chain has TRBV3-1 (or the pseudogene TRBV3-2) and TRBJ1-6; TRBD1 aligns across 7 bases. The junction had 7 bases not matched to a gene; V was cut back by 0 bases and J by 8 bases. Germline V gene lookup returns CDR1 LGHDT and CDR2 YNNKEL (reference sequence). This CDR3 has 16 amino acids. The CDR3 here is CASSQDTAGGYSPLHF. CDR3 bases: TGTGCCAGCAGCCAAGATACAGCAGGGGGGTATTCACCCCTCCACTTT.

V gene TRBV3-1 (or the pseudogene TRBV3-2) combines with J gene TRBJ1-5, with 9 bases matching TRBD1. This CDR3 contains 16 residues. Germline CDR1 is LGHDT and CDR2 is YNNKEL (reference sequence). V trimming: 1 base; J trimming: 4 bases; junction bases outside the gene matches: 5. This CDR3 reads CASSQVGGTGNQPQHF. In nucleotides, the CDR3 is TGTGCCAGCAGCCAAGTGGGAGGGACAGGGAATCAGCCCCAGCATTTT.

The rearrangement links TRBV3-1 (or the pseudogene TRBV3-2) to TRBJ1-4; 7 bases are a match to TRBD1. The length of the CDR3 is 15 residues. V lost 1 base to trimming and J lost 8 bases; unmatched junction nucleotides: 7. Germline lookup yields CDR1 LGHDT and CDR2 YNNKEL (reference sequence). In DNA form, the CDR3 reads TGTGCCAGCAGCCAAGGGACAGGCAAGGAGGAAAAACTGTTTTTT. This sequence encodes CASSQGTGKEEKLFF.

This clone was observed a few times. The chain recombines TRBV6-6 with TRBJ1-2; 7 bases are shared with TRBD1. The CDR3 is 13 amino acids. Germline V gene data show CDR1 as MNHNY and CDR2 as SVGAGI (reference sequence). The junction had 12 bases not matched to a gene; V was cut back by 11 bases and J by 6 bases. The CDR3 DNA reads TGTGCCGGCGCAGGGGGAGGAAAAAATGGCTACACCTTC. Translated, it gives CAGAGGGKNGYTF.

This chain joins TRBV10-2 and TRBJ2-3; 13 positions match TRBD2. CDR3 length: 20 residues. After removal of 0 bases from V and 7 bases from J, the junction contained 16 bases not matched to a gene. CDR1 is WSHSY and CDR2 is SAAADI in the germline V gene. In nucleotides, the CDR3 is TGCGCCAGCAGTGAGTCGTATAAGACTAGCGGGAGGTGGGGAGAAAATACGCAGTATTTT. Its translation: CASSESYKTSGRWGENTQYF.

This clone was seen just once. The rearrangement links TRBV5-1 to TRBJ2-3; 8 nucleotides line up with TRBD2. CDR3 length: 16 residues. Germline CDR1 and CDR2: SGHRS and YFSETQ. Germline trimming cut 4 bases from V and 2 bases from J; bases unmatched to any gene: 9. The CDR3 bases are TGCGCCAGCAGCCCCGGGGGGGCTCCTTTCACAGATACGCAGTATTTT. Its translation: CASSPGGAPFTDTQYF.

The CDR3 DNA reads as TGTGCCAGCAGAGGACAGGGGTTCAACTATGGCTACACCTTC. Its protein product is CASRGQGFNYGYTF. The chain couples TRBV6-5 to TRBJ1-2; TRBD1 matches 9 bases. CDR1 and CDR2 (germline): MNHEY, SVGAGI. There are 14 residues in the CDR3. V lost 6 bases to trimming and J lost 2 bases; unmatched junction nucleotides: 4.

This chain uses TRBV3-1 (or the pseudogene TRBV3-2) with TRBJ1-2; D unresolved. Trimming pared 2 bases from V and 4 bases from J, leaving 8 bases between. Germline assignment: CDR1 LGHDT and CDR2 YNNKEL (reference sequence). The CDR3 length is 13 residues. Written as DNA, the CDR3 is TGTGCCAGCAGCCAACCGGTTGGCTATGGCTACACCTTC. Residues: CASSQPVGYGYTF.

The rearrangement uses TRBV3-1 (or the pseudogene TRBV3-2) and TRBJ1-2; TRBD1 might be the D (5 bases). Deletions cut 4 bases from V and 3 bases from J, with 12 bases between. The length of the CDR3 is 14 residues. Germline CDR1 and CDR2: LGHDT and YNNKEL (reference sequence). The CDR3 DNA reads as TGTGCCAGCAGCCTTGGGGAAGGGGACTATGGCTACACCTTC. It specifies CASSLGEGDYGYTF.

The chain links TRBV4-2 to TRBJ1-4; no reliable D call. The CDR3 totals 16 residues. Germline-derived CDR1 and CDR2 are LGHNA and YNFKEQ. V was trimmed by 4 bases and J by 0 bases, leaving 12 bases between them. CDR3 DNA sequence: TGTGCCAGCAGCCCTCATTCCCGGGCAACTAATGAAAAACTGTTTTTT. Translating it yields CASSPHSRATNEKLFF.

The V gene is TRBV13, the J gene TRBJ2-2, with 7 bases that match TRBD1. V lost 4 bases, J lost 11 bases, and 4 bases stayed unmatched. Germline values: CDR1 PRHDT, CDR2 FYEKMQ (reference sequence). The CDR3 extends over 12 amino acids. The CDR3, as DNA: TGTGCCAGCAGCTCGCCAGGGGGTGAGCTGTTTTTT. Protein product: CASSSPGGELFF.

V gene TRBV13 combines with J gene TRBJ2-7; 8 nucleotides line up with TRBD1. CDR3 length: 15 amino acids. Unmatched junction bases numbered 7, after V lost 5 bases and J lost 1 base. Germline V CDR1 and CDR2: PRHDT, FYEKMQ (reference sequence). This chain's CDR3 is CASSPGQGDSYEQYF. The CDR3 DNA follows: TGTGCCAGCAGCCCCGGACAGGGAGATTCCTACGAGCAGTACTTC.

This clone was detected once. The chain links TRBV3-1 (or the pseudogene TRBV3-2) to TRBJ1-1, with 7 positions matching TRBD1. J gave up 1 base and V 1 base, and 0 bases lay outside the gene matches. Germline CDR1 and CDR2: LGHDT and YNNKEL (reference sequence). The CDR3 covers 14 residues. CDR3 DNA: TGTGCCAGCAGCCAAGGACAGGGGAACACTGAAGCTTTCTTT. Its translation is CASSQGQGNTEAFF.